This T cell receptor beta chain originates from a study of cytotoxic CD8 clonotypes in ibrutinib-treated CLL. At the level of the study: For this cohort, patients were around eleven relapsed/refractory and some 15 treatment-naive, while under 18 were IGHV unmutated. Results showed around 25 partial and 2 complete responses; following median approximately 73 months, approximately 15 remained remitted, approximately twelve advanced. Notes on the study in general: Sample timing was unmatched between remission and later-progressing patients; lymph nodes unstudied. Public clonotypes, rarely seen, contracted or held steady on treatment.

With regard to this clone: Its matching antigen is unknown.

Measured with immunoSEQ multiplex PCR; TCRdb has only the in-frame clones, and not every one. The data show about 44,000 clones, 60% to 80% seen once. The V gene lost 3 bases and the J gene lost 2 bases, with 11 bases spanning the gap. Germline CDR1 and CDR2: SGHAT and FQNNGV. This CDR3 region has 16 residues. The sequence was obtained from a human donor with chronic lymphocytic leukemia. This specimen consisted of PBMCs, obtained after 12 months of ibrutinib treatment. The genes are TRBV11-2 and TRBJ1-6; D remains unclear. The CDR3 loop is CASSLDLGTYNSPLHF. The CDR3 region has the DNA TGTGCCAGCAGCTTGGATCTGGGGACCTATAATTCACCCCTCCACTTT.